This is a list of T cell receptor beta chains from one sample in a study of control samples from healthy donors and cancer patients. Libraries were prepared by immunoSEQ multiplex PCR; TCRdb keeps only in-frame clonotypes and omits some of them. The table includes around 58,000 clones, approximately 95% detected once. The sequenced material came from blood. The receptors come from a woman aged 18-30 years in good health. Each CDR3 is given with its conserved first and last residue. D genes are given only for firm matches. The listing skips clone size in some rows; elsewhere it reads once, few, many or a size class.

v_gene: TRBV6-2/TRBV6-3; abundance: medium-sized; j_gene: TRBJ2-3; d_gene: .; CDR3nt: TGTGCCAGCAGTGCCACGGAAACAGATACGCAGTATTTT; CDR3aa: CASSATETDTQYF
v_gene: TRBV28; abundance: .; j_gene: TRBJ2-7; d_gene: TRBD1; CDR3nt: TGTGCCAGCAGTCCTCTTAAATACCGGGACAGGGACTACGAGCAGTACTTC; CDR3aa: CASSPLKYRDRDYEQYF
v_gene: TRBV9; abundance: .; j_gene: TRBJ2-7; d_gene: .; CDR3nt: TGTGCCAGCAGCGTAAGCGTAAACCACTACGAGCAGTACTTC; CDR3aa: CASSVSVNHYEQYF
v_gene: TRBV5-1; abundance: .; j_gene: TRBJ2-2; d_gene: .; CDR3nt: TGCGCCAGCAGCTTGGCCGAGGCTACCGGGGAGCTGTTTTTT; CDR3aa: CASSLAEATGELFF
v_gene: TRBV2; abundance: .; j_gene: TRBJ2-1; d_gene: TRBD1; CDR3nt: TGTGCCAGCAAACAGGGGGCGAACAATGAGCAGTTCTTC; CDR3aa: CASKQGANNEQFF
v_gene: TRBV6-5; abundance: .; j_gene: TRBJ2-6; d_gene: .; CDR3nt: TGTGCCAGCAGTTATATCAGGGCTGGGGCCAACGTCCTGACTTTC; CDR3aa: CASSYIRAGANVLTF
v_gene: TRBV5-6; abundance: .; j_gene: TRBJ2-7; d_gene: .; CDR3nt: TGTGCCAGCAGCTTGGGCAAAAGGTACGAGCAGTACTTC; CDR3aa: CASSLGKRYEQYF
v_gene: TRBV10-2; abundance: once; j_gene: TRBJ1-2; d_gene: .; CDR3nt: TGCGCCAGCAGTGAGTCCCAGGCAGTCTACTATGGCTACACCTTC; CDR3aa: CASSESQAVYYGYTF
v_gene: TRBV7-2; abundance: .; j_gene: TRBJ2-7; d_gene: TRBD1; CDR3nt: TGTGCCAGCAGCTTAGGGACAGGGGGAATTTACGAGCAGTACTTC; CDR3aa: CASSLGTGGIYEQYF
v_gene: TRBV19; abundance: .; j_gene: TRBJ2-1; d_gene: .; CDR3nt: TGTGCCAGTAGTATTCTACCATCAAGGGGAGGCCAGTTCTTC; CDR3aa: CASSILPSRGGQFF
v_gene: TRBV11-2; abundance: .; j_gene: TRBJ1-2; d_gene: .; CDR3nt: TGTGCCAGCAGCTCCCCCCGGGACCGATTTTACTATGGCTACACCTTC; CDR3aa: CASSSPRDRFYYGYTF
v_gene: TRBV6-6; abundance: .; j_gene: TRBJ2-3; d_gene: .; CDR3nt: TGTGCCAGCAGTTACTCGTACGGAGATACGCAGTATTTT; CDR3aa: CASSYSYGDTQYF
v_gene: TRBV2; abundance: .; j_gene: TRBJ2-5; d_gene: .; CDR3nt: TGTGCCAGCAGTGTGGGTAGGAGTAGGGAGACCCAGTACTTC; CDR3aa: CASSVGRSRETQYF
v_gene: TRBV6-4; abundance: .; j_gene: TRBJ1-5; d_gene: .; CDR3nt: TGTGCCAGCAGTGAGTCTGCGGACAGAAATCAGCCCCAGCATTTT; CDR3aa: CASSESADRNQPQHF
v_gene: TRBV7-9; abundance: .; j_gene: TRBJ2-2; d_gene: .; CDR3nt: TGTGCCAGCAGCCCGCCGAACAGGGTCGGGGAGCTGTTTTTT; CDR3aa: CASSPPNRVGELFF
v_gene: TRBV19; abundance: once; j_gene: TRBJ2-7; d_gene: .; CDR3nt: TGTGCCAGTAGTATAGGAGGGATTGGGTACGAGCAGTACTTC; CDR3aa: CASSIGGIGYEQYF